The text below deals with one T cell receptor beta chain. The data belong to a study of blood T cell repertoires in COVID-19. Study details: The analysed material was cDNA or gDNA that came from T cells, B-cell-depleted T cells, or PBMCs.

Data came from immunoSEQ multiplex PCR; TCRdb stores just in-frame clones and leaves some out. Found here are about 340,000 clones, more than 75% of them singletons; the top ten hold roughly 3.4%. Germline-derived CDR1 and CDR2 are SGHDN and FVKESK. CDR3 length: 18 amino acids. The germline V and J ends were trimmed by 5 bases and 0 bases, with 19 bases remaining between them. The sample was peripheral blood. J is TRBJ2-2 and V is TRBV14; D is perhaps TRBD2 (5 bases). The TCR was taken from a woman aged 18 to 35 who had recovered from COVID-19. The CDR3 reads CASSSTSSSGANTGELFF. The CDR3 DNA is TGTGCCAGCAGCTCAACGTCTTCAAGCGGCGCGAACACCGGGGAGCTGTTTTTT.